The next 15 T cell receptor beta chains were all read from a single sample in a study of cytomegalovirus exposure and HLA in healthy donors. The PCR was carried out with 60 Vbeta primers and 13 Jbeta primers. The data were produced by immunoSEQ multiplex PCR, yet TCRdb's version contains in-frame clones alone and is incomplete. The sample holds some 190,000 clones, about 82% seen once. Sequencing was done on a sample of PBMCs. The receptors come from a woman aged 25 to 39 in good health and CMV-seronegative.

This sequence joins TRBV7-3 and TRBJ2-7; a weak D match, TRBD1 (5 bases). The germline V gene has CDR1 SGHTA and CDR2 FQGTGA. Trimming shortened V by 1 base and J by 0 bases, and 13 bases separated the two germline ends. This CDR3 comprises 16 residues. DNA of the CDR3: TGTGCCAGCAGCTTAATGCCCTTACAGGCCTCCTACGAGCAGTACTTC. Its translation: CASSLMPLQASYEQYF.

V and J are TRBV6-1 and TRBJ2-2; 7 nucleotides agree with TRBD2. The germline V gene has CDR1 MNHNS and CDR2 SASEGT. After removal of 3 bases from V and 4 bases from J, the junction contained 11 bases not matched to a gene. This CDR3 is 17 amino acids long. CDR3 bases: TGTGCCAGCAGTGAGGGGACTACCCTATCGTCCACCGGGGAGCTGTTTTTT. Residues: CASSEGTTLSSTGELFF.

V and J are TRBV6-5 and TRBJ2-7; TRBD1 matches 12 bases. Germline CDR1 MNHEY, CDR2 SVGAGI. This CDR3 is 14 amino acids long. With 7 bases clipped from V and 3 bases from J, the junction kept 4 bases outside the gene matches. Written as DNA, the CDR3 is TGTGCCAGCATAGGGACAGGGGGCCTCTACGAGCAGTACTTC. Its protein is CASIGTGGLYEQYF.

This clone is a singleton in its sample. The chain joins TRBV5-1 to TRBJ1-4; tentatively, D is TRBD1 (5 bases). This CDR3 is 16 amino acids long. Germline V lookup: CDR1 SGHRS, CDR2 YFSETQ. Deletions cut 3 bases from V and 6 bases from J, with 18 bases between. The CDR3 protein is CASSSYGPIGDEKLFF. The CDR3 bases are TGCGCCAGCAGCTCATACGGACCCATAGGGGATGAAAAACTGTTTTTT.

The CDR3 sequence is CASSKQGAPNTEAFF. For the CDR3, the DNA is TGTGCCAGCAGCAAACAAGGGGCCCCGAACACTGAAGCTTTCTTT. The rearrangement links TRBV21-1 to TRBJ1-1; the table's TRBD1 call for D was not verified on the DNA. TRBV21-1 is given as a pseudogene. The CDR3 covers 15 residues.

This clone showed up just once. The rearrangement links TRBV7-8 to TRBJ2-5; 7 bases match TRBD1. Germline values: CDR1 SGHVS, CDR2 FQNEAQ. Germline trimming cut 4 bases from V and 3 bases from J; bases unmatched to any gene: 5. CDR3 size: 14 residues. Written as DNA, the CDR3 is TGTGCCAGCAGCTCCGGGACAGTCGAAGAGACCCAGTACTTC. Encoded protein: CASSSGTVEETQYF.

This clone was observed a handful of times. The chain couples TRBV30 to TRBJ2-1, with 16 positions matching TRBD2. This CDR3 is built from 13 residues. After removal of 8 bases from V and 8 bases from J, the junction contained 3 bases not matched to a gene. Per germline, CDR1 GTSNPN and CDR2 SVGIG (reference sequence). This chain's CDR3 is CAGTSGGAHEQFF. In DNA, the CDR3 is TGTGCCGGGACTAGCGGGGGGGCGCATGAGCAGTTCTTC.

The chain couples TRBV29-1 to TRBJ1-1; TRBD1 agrees at 10 bases. Per the germline V gene, CDR1 is SQVTM and CDR2 is ANQGSEA. CDR3 length equals 14 residues. V was clipped by 3 bases and J by 6 bases; unmatched bases: 7. The CDR3 coding sequence is TGCAGCGTTGAGGGGGGACAGGGGTCGGCTGAAGCTTTCTTT. Translating gives CSVEGGQGSAEAFF. The full variable domain, rest sourced from reference TRBV29-1 and TRBJ1-1, is SAVISQKPSRDICQRGTSLTIQCQVDSQVTMMFWYRQQPGQSLTLIATANQGSEATYESGFVIDKFPISRPNLTFSTLTVSNMSPEDSSIYLCSVEGGQGSAEAFFGQGTRLTVV.

This chain links TRBV7-9 with TRBJ2-1; TRBD2 matches at 14 bases. The V gene end was trimmed by 4 bases and the J gene end by 10 bases; junction bases not matched to a gene: 9. This CDR3 has 16 residues. Looked up from germline, CDR1 is SEHNR and CDR2 is FQNEAQ (reference sequence). In DNA form, the CDR3 reads TGTGCCAGCAGCTCGATGACTAGCGGGGGGGCGGGAGAGCAGTTCTTC. Protein sequence: CASSSMTSGGAGEQFF. The complete variable domain, with remaining parts taken from reference TRBV7-9 and TRBJ2-1, reads DTGVSQNPRHKITKRGQNVTFRCDPISEHNRLYWYRQTLGQGPEFLTYFQNEAQLEKSRLLSDRFSAERPKGSFSTLEIQRTEQGDSAMYLCASSSMTSGGAGEQFFGPGTRLTVL.

This chain's CDR3 is CASSPGTSEQQFF. In DNA form, the CDR3 reads TGTGCCAGCTCACCTGGGACTAGCGAACAGCAGTTCTTC. The J gene is TRBJ2-1, the V gene TRBV18; TRBD2 matches 10 bases. Germline V CDR1 and CDR2: KGHSH, LQKENI. The length of the CDR3 is 13 residues. Trimming removed 3 bases from V and 11 bases from J; junction bases left unmatched: 4.

CDR3 region: CASSYGTGSSYEQYF. The DNA for the CDR3 is TGCGCCAGCAGCTACGGGACAGGGAGCTCCTACGAGCAGTACTTC. The V call is TRBV5-1, the J call TRBJ2-7, with 9 positions matching TRBD1. Looked up from germline, CDR1 is SGHRS and CDR2 is YFSETQ. This CDR3 region has 15 residues. V dropped 3 bases and J dropped 0; count of bases not matched to a gene: 4.

The chain joins TRBV6-5 to TRBJ1-2; 10 nucleotides match TRBD1. The V gene end was trimmed by 5 bases and the J gene end by 8 bases; junction bases not matched to a gene: 5. The CDR3 is 13 residues long. Looked up from germline, CDR1 is MNHEY and CDR2 is SVGAGI. The chain's CDR3 is CASSVDRGRGYTF. The CDR3 bases are TGTGCCAGCAGTGTAGACAGGGGGCGAGGCTACACCTTC.

This clone appeared a single time. The chain carries TRBV15 and TRBJ1-4; D uncertain. This CDR3 comprises 13 residues. Germline-derived CDR1 and CDR2 are LNHNV and YYDKDF (reference sequence). V lost 3 bases, J lost 12 bases, and 14 bases lay in between. The CDR3 here is CATSRGKGGELFF. The CDR3 nucleotides are TGTGCCACCAGCAGGGGGAAAGGAGGAGAACTGTTTTTT.

CDR3 coding DNA: TGTGCCAGCAGTGGCATCCAGGTTTATGGCTACACCTTC. Encoded protein: CASSGIQVYGYTF. V and J are TRBV6-1 and TRBJ1-2, with D unresolved. V lost 4 bases and J 5 bases, leaving 11 bases between the germline ends. CDR3 length equals 13 residues. The germline gives CDR1 MNHNS, CDR2 SASEGT.

The V call is TRBV4-1, the J call TRBJ2-5; 12 nucleotides align to TRBD2. The CDR3 is made up of 15 amino acids. Germline V CDR1 and CDR2: MGHRA, YSYEKL. V dropped 1 base and J dropped 5; count of bases not matched to a gene: 2. In DNA, the CDR3 is TGCGCCAGCAGCCAAGCTAGCGGGGGGGTTGAGACCCAGTACTTC. This sequence encodes CASSQASGGVETQYF.